This T cell receptor beta chain was sequenced in a study of TIL therapy for anti-PD-1-resistant metastatic lung cancer. For the study at large: By whole-exome sequencing, median non-synonymous tumor mutation burden was roughly 1.6 mutations per megabase.

The libraries were made with immunoSEQ v3. The protocol was immunoSEQ multiplex PCR, while the TCRdb copy is restricted to in-frame clones and leaves out a portion. The sample records tens of thousands of clones, less than 75% being singletons. This clone was seen a few times. The time point here: pre-treatment sample, taken before nivolumab and TIL therapy. Germline V gene sequence: CDR1 MDHEN, CDR2 SYDVKM. The CDR3 has 14 residues. After removal of 10 bases from V and 2 bases from J, the junction contained 6 bases not matched to a gene. The sequence was obtained from a person aged 25 to 85 with non-small cell lung cancer. Source: blood, taken at baseline. The chain joins TRBV28 to TRBJ1-3; 9 bases agree with TRBD1. This CDR3 is CATVTGGPGNTIYF. The CDR3 bases are TGTGCCACCGTTACAGGGGGCCCTGGAAACACCATATATTTT.